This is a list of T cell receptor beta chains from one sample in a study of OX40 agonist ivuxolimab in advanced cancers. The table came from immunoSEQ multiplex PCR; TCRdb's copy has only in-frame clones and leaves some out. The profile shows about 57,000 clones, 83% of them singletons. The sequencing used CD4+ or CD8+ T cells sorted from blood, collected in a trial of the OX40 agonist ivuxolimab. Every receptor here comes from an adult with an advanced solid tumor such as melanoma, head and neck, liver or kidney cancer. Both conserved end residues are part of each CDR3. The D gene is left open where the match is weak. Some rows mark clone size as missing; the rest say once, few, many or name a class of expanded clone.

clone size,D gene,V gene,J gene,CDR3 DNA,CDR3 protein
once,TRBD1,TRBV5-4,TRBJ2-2,TGTGCCAGCCACACGAAGACAGGGGGCACCGGGGAGCTGTTTTTT,CASHTKTGGTGELFF
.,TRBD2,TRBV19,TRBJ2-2,TGTGCCAGTAGTATAGGTAGCGGGGTCGGGGAGCTGTTTTTT,CASSIGSGVGELFF
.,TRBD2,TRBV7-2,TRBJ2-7,TGTGCCAGCTCCCCGGGACTAGTATCCGAGCAGTACTTC,CASSPGLVSEQYF
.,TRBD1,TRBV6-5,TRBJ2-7,TGTGCCAGCAGAAACACGGGACAGGGAGGCTACGAGCAGTACTTC,CASRNTGQGGYEQYF
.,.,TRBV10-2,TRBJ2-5,TGCGCCAGCAGCTCGAGAGAGACCCAGTACTTC,CASSSRETQYF
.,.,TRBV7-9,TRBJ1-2,TGTGCCAGCAGCTTAGACGTAACGAATGACTACACCTTC,CASSLDVTNDYTF
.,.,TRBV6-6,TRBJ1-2,TGTGCCAGCAGCGAGATCCAGGGTAGGGGCTATGGCTACACCTTC,CASSEIQGRGYGYTF
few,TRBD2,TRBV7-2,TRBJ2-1,TGTGCCAGCAGCTCCCGCCGTAGCGGGAACCATAACAATGAGCAGTTCTTC,CASSSRRSGNHNNEQFF
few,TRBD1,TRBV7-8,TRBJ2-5,TGTGCCAGCAGCTTAAGCGGTTCATATGGGACAGCGGTTACCGAGACCCAGTACTTC,CASSLSGSYGTAVTETQYF
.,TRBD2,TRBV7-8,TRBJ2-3,TGTGCCAGCAGCCGAGACGGGGGAGGGCGTAGCACAGATACGCAGTATTTT,CASSRDGGGRSTDTQYF
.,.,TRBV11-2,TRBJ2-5,TGTGCCAGCAGCCGTGGGCAGGGAGAGACCCAGTACTTC,CASSRGQGETQYF
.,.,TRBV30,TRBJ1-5,TGTGCCTGGAGTCAGAGAGGAGATCAGCCCCAGCATTTT,CAWSQRGDQPQHF
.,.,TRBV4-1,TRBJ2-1,TGCGCCAGCAGCCAAGATTGGACAAAGCAGTTCTTC,CASSQDWTKQFF
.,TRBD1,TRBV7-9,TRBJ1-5,TGTGCCAGCAGCTTAGGTGGGACAGACCTTAATCAGCCCCAGCATTTT,CASSLGGTDLNQPQHF
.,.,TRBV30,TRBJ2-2,TGTGCCTGGAGGTCGGTAGAGGTATGGACCGGGGAGCTGTTTTTT,CAWRSVEVWTGELFF
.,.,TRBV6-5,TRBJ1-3,TGTGCCAGCACCCCCTCAAACTCTGGAAACACCATATATTTT,CASTPSNSGNTIYF
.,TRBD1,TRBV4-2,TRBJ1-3,TGTGCCAGCAGTCGAGGGGACAGGGGGCTTTACGCTGGAAACACCATATATTTT,CASSRGDRGLYAGNTIYF
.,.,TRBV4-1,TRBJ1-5,TGCGCCAGCAGCCTCAACCTCGTGCAGCCCCAGCATTTT,CASSLNLVQPQHF
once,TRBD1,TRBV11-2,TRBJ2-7,TGTGCCAGCAGCTTACAACAGGGGGCTCTATACGAGCAGTACTTC,CASSLQQGALYEQYF
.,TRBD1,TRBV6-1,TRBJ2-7,TGTGCCAGCAGCGCAAGGACAGGGGGTTCCTACGAGCAGTACTTC,CASSARTGGSYEQYF
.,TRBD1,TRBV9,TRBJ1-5,TGTGCCAGCAGCTACGGACAGGAGAATCAGCCCCAGCATTTT,CASSYGQENQPQHF
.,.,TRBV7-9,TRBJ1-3,TGTGCCAGCAGCTTGCATCAGCCATCCACTGGAAACACCATATATTTT,CASSLHQPSTGNTIYF
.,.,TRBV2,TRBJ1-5,TGTGCCAGCAGTGCACAGGGTAGAGGGAATCAGCCCCAGCATTTT,CASSAQGRGNQPQHF
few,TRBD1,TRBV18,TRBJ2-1,TGTGCCAGCTCACCGGGACAGACCTCCTACAATGAGCAGTTCTTC,CASSPGQTSYNEQFF
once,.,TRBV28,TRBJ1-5,TGTGCCAGCAGGCCCGGACAGATAAATCAGCCCCAGCATTTT,CASRPGQINQPQHF
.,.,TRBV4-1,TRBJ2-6,TGCGCCAGCAGCCAAGTCGGGGCTGGGGCCAACGTCCTGACTTTC,CASSQVGAGANVLTF
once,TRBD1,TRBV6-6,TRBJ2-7,TGTGCCAGCAGTATGGGACAGGGGTTTGAGCAGTACTTC,CASSMGQGFEQYF
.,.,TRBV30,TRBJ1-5,TGTGCCTGGAGTGGTGAGAGGGATCAGCCCCAGCATTTT,CAWSGERDQPQHF
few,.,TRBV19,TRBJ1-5,TGTGCCAGTAGTAGTCAGGGAGGACAGCCCCAGCATTTT,CASSSQGGQPQHF
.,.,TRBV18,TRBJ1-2,TGTGCCAGCTCCCCCGGCGGGGGATTGAGAAGCGGCTACACCTTC,CASSPGGGLRSGYTF
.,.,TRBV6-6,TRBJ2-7,TGTGCCAGCAGTTACGGAGGGGGCAGGGGCGAGCAGTACTTC,CASSYGGGRGEQYF
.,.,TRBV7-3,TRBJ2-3,TGTGCCAGCAGCTCCTCGTCGCGGGGTAGGGGGAATACGCAGTATTTT,CASSSSSRGRGNTQYF
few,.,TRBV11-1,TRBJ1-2,TGTGCCAGCAGCGCCAGGGGCTGGAACTATGGCTACACCTTC,CASSARGWNYGYTF
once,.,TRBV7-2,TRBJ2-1,TGTGCCAGCAGCTTAGCAGGAGGTGAGCAGTTCTTC,CASSLAGGEQFF
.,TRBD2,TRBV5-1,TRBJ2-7,TGCGCCAGCAGCCCTCGGGACTACACCTACGAGCAGTACTTC,CASSPRDYTYEQYF
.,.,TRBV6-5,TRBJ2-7,TGTGCCAGCAGTGACAGGTACGAGCAGTACTTC,CASSDRYEQYF
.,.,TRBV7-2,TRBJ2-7,TGTGCCAGCAGCTTAGAAGGGGGGTTCTACGAGCAGTACTTC,CASSLEGGFYEQYF
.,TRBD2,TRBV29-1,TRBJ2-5,TGCACCTCCACCGGGACTAGAGGTGGAGAGACCCAGTACTTC,CTSTGTRGGETQYF
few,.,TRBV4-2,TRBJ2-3,TGTGCCAGCGGGGGGGCCACAGATACGCAGTATTTT,CASGGATDTQYF
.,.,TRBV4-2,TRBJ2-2,TGTGCCAGCAGCCAAGATCCGAGAGAACATCTCGCACCCGTCGGGGAGCTGTTTTTT,CASSQDPREHLAPVGELFF
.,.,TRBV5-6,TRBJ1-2,TGTGCCAGCAGCCCAGGGGATTCGGGGGGCTACACCTTC,CASSPGDSGGYTF
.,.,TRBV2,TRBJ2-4,TGTGCCAGCAGCCTTAAAAACATTCAGTACTTC,CASSLKNIQYF
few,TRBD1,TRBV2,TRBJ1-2,TGTGCCAGCAGTGGGGACAGGGTTTTCTATGGCTACACCTTC,CASSGDRVFYGYTF